This T cell receptor (beta chain) was captured in a study of blood T cell repertoires in COVID-19. Study background: Nucleic acid was either cDNA or gDNA, and it came from T cells, B-cell-depleted T cells, or PBMCs.

Authors' analysis steps: Amplification from reference gene primers served as the basis for estimated nucleated cell counts. The repertoire was sequenced with immunoSEQ multiplex PCR; TCRdb's copy has only in-frame clones and lacks some. Clone size and the V and J calls come from that table; the DNA yielded D and trimming. Of over 75,000 clones listed, 90% are singletons. V was pared by 0 bases and J by 6 bases, with 9 bases between. Germline CDR1 is SGHTA and CDR2 is FQGNSA. CDR3 length equals 15 residues. The chain combines TRBV7-2 with TRBJ1-6, with D maybe TRBD1 (5 bases). The sequence derives from a man aged 60 to 75 with acute or convalescent COVID-19. Sequencing input: peripheral blood. The CDR3: CASSLAGGGNSPLHF. The CDR3, as DNA: TGTGCCAGCAGCTTAGCGGGGGGGGGTAATTCACCCCTCCACTTT.